Detailed here is one T cell receptor (beta chain). Its matching antigen is unknown. The table came from immunoSEQ multiplex PCR; TCRdb's copy has only in-frame clones and leaves some out. The profile covers about 520,000 clones, with about 96% appearing a single time and about 0.064% taken by the ten largest. The record originates from a study of shared clonotypes between healthy human individuals. The CDR3 extends over 12 amino acids. The V and J ends lost 5 bases and 3 bases respectively, with 8 bases between them. Germline CDR1 is PRHDT and CDR2 is FYEKMQ (reference sequence). Study conclusions and caveats: When compared with the clonotypes that were shared by all four sorted-subset donors, the non-shared clonotypes turned out to have lower generation probabilities.

The source is a woman in her thirties in good health. J is TRBJ2-7 and V is TRBV13; D is ambiguous. The sequencing input was naive CD4+ T cells sorted from blood. Subset here: CD45RA+ positively selected. The CDR3 loop is CASSLLSYEQYF. CDR3 DNA sequence: TGTGCCAGCAGCCTACTGAGCTACGAGCAGTACTTC. Looking up the rest from reference TRBV13 and TRBJ2-7 gives the full variable domain: AAGVIQSPRHLIKEKRETATLKCYPIPRHDTVYWYQQGPGQDPQFLISFYEKMQSDKGSIPDRFSAQQFSDYHSELNMSSLELGDSALYFCASSLLSYEQYFGPGTRLTVT.